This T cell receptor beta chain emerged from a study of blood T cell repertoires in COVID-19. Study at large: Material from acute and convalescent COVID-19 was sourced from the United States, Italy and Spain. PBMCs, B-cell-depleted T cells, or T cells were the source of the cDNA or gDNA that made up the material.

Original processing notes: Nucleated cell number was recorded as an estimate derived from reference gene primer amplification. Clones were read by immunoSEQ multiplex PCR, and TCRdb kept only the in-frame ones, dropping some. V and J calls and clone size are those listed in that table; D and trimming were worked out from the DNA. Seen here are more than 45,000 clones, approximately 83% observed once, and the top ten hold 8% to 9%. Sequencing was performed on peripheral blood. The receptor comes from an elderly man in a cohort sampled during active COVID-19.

The CDR3 spells CASSITGTGGSFRQYF. As DNA, the CDR3 is TGTGCCAGCAGTATTACCGGGACAGGGGGCTCGTTCAGACAGTACTTC. The chain combines TRBV27 with TRBJ2-7; 12 positions match TRBD1. The V gene's germline CDR1 is MNHEY and CDR2 SMNVEV (reference sequence). There are 16 residues in the CDR3. The trim removed 5 bases at V and 10 bases at J, leaving 15 bases unmatched.